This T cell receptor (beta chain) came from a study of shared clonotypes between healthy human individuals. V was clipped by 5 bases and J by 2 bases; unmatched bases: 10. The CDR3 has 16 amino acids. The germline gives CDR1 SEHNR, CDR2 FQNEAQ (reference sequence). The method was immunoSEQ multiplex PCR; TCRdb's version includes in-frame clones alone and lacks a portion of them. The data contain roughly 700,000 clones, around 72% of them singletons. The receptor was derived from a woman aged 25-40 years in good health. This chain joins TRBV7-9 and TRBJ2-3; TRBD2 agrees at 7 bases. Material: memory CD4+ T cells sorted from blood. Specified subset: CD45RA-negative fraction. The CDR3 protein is CASSPLSSGLTDTQYF. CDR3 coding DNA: TGTGCCAGCAGCCCATTGTCTAGCGGACTCACAGATACGCAGTATTTT.